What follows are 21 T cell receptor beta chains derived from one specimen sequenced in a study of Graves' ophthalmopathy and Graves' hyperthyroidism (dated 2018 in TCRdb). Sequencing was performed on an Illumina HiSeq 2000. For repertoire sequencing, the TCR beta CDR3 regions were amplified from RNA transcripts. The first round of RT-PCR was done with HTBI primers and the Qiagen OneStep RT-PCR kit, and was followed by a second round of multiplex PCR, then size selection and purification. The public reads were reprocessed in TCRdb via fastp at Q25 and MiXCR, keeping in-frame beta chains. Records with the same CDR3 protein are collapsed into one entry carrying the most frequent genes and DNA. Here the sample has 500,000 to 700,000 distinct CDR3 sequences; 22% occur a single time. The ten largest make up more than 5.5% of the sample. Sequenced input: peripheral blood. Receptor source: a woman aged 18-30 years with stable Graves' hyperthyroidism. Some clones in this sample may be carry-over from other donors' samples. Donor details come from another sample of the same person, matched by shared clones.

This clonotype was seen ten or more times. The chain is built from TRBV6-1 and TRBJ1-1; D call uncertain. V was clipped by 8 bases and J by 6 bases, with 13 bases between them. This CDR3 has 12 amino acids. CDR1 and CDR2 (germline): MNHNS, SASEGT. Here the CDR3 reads CASARNWAEAFF. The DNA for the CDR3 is TGTGCCAGCGCTCGGAATTGGGCTGAAGCTTTCTTT.

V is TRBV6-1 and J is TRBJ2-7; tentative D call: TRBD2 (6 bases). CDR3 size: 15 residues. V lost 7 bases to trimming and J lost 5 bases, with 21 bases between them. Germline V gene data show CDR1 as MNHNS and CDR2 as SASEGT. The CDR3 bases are TGTGCCAGCACAAAAGACGGGGGAGAGGTGGACGAGCAGTACTTC. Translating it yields CASTKDGGEVDEQYF.

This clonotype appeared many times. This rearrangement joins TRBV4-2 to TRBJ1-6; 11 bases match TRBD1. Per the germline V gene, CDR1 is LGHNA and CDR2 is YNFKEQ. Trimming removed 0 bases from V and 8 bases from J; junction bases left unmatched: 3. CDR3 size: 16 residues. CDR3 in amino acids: CASSQDGTGGYSPLHF. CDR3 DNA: TGTGCCAGCAGCCAAGACGGGACAGGGGGTTATTCACCCCTCCACTTT.

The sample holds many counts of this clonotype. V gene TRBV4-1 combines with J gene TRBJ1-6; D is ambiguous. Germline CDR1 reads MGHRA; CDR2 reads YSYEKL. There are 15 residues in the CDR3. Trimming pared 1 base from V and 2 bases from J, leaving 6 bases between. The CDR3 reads CASSQGIPYNSPLHF. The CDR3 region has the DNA TGCGCCAGCAGCCAAGGGATTCCCTATAATTCACCCCTCCACTTT.

The CDR3 region is CATSSGTHFYEQYF. For the CDR3, the DNA is TGTGCCACCAGCAGCGGGACTCACTTCTACGAGCAGTACTTC. J is TRBJ2-7 and V is TRBV15, with a weak D call TRBD2 (6 bases). The CDR3 has 14 residues. Trimming left V 3 bases short and J 3 bases short, with 12 bases between. CDR1 is LNHNV and CDR2 is YYDKDF in the germline V gene (reference sequence).

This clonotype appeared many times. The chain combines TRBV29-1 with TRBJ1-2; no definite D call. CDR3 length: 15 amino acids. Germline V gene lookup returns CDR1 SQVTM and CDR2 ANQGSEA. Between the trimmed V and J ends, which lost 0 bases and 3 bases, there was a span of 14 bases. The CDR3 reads CSVEDRGSLYYGYTF. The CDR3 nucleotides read TGCAGCGTTGAAGATAGAGGGTCCCTCTACTATGGCTACACCTTC.

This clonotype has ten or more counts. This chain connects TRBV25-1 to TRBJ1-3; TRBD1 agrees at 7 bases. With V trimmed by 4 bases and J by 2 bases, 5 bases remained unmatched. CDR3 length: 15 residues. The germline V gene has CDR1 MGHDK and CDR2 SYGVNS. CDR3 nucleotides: TGTGCCAGCAGTGCCCCAGGGGGTCCTGGAAACACCATATATTTT. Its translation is CASSAPGGPGNTIYF.

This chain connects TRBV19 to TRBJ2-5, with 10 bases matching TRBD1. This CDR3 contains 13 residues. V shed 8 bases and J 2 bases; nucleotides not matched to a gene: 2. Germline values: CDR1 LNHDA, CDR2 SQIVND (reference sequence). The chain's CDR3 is CASGQGVQETQYF. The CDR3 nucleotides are TGTGCCAGTGGACAGGGGGTTCAAGAGACCCAGTACTTC.

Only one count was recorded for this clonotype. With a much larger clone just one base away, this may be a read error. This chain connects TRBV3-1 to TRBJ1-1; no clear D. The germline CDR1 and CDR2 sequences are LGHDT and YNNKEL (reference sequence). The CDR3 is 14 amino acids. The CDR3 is CPSSQDGFREEAFF. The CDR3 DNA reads TGTCCCAGCAGCCAAGACGGATTTCGCGAAGAAGCTTTCTTT. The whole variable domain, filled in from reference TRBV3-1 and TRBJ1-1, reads DTAVSQTPKYLVTQMGNDKSIKCEQNLGHDTMYWYKQDSKKFLKIMFSYNNKELIINETVPNRFSPKSPDKAHLNLHINSLELGDSAVYFCPSSQDGFREEAFFGQGTRLTVV.

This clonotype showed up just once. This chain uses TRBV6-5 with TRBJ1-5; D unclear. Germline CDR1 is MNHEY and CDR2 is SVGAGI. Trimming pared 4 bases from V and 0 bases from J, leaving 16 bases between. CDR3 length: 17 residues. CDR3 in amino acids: CASSSTAASYSNQPQHF. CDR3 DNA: TGTGCCAGCAGTTCCACCGCAGCATCGTATAGCAATCAGCCCCAGCATTTT.

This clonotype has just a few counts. The CDR3, as DNA: TGTGCCAGCAGCTTATGGGACCGGGAGGGTGGTCAGCCCCAGCATTTT. Translation gives CASSLWDREGGQPQHF. The chain is built from TRBV11-1 and TRBJ1-5; D may be TRBD1 (5 bases). V gave up 2 bases and J gave up 6 bases, with 17 bases separating them. The CDR3 consists of 16 residues. CDR1 SGHAT and CDR2 FQDESV come from the germline V gene (reference sequence).

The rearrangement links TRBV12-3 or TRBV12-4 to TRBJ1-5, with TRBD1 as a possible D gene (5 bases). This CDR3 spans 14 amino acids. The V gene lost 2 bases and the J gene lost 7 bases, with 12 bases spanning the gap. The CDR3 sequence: CASSLRGARQPQHF. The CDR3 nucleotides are TGTGCCAGCAGTTTACGTGGGGCTAGGCAGCCCCAGCATTTT.

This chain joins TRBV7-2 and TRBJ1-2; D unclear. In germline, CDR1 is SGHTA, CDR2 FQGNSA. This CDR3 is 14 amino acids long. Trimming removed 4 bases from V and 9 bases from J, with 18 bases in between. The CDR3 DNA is TGTGCCAGCAGCTCGGTTGGGATGGTCAGGAGCTACACCTTC. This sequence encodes CASSSVGMVRSYTF.

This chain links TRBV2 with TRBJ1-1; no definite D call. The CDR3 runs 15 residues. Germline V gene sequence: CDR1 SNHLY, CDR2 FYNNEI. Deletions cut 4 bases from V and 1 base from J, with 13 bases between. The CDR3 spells CASSVDFVENTEAFF. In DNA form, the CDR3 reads TGTGCCAGCAGTGTTGATTTTGTTGAGAACACTGAAGCTTTCTTT.

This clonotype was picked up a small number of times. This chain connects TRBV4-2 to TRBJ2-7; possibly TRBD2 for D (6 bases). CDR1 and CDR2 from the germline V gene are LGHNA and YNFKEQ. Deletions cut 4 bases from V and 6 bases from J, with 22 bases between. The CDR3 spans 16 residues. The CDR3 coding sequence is TGTGCCAGCAGCCCCGAGCGTGCGGGGCGAGGTTTCGAGCAGTACTTC. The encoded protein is CASSPERAGRGFEQYF.

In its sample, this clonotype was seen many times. CDR3 DNA: TGTGCCACTGACCGGCAGGGTCTCGAGCAGTACTTC. Translating gives CATDRQGLEQYF. J is TRBJ2-7 and V is TRBV28; possible D gene TRBD1, 5 bases. From germline, CDR1 is MDHEN and CDR2 SYDVKM. The CDR3 runs 12 residues. V lost 10 bases, J lost 6 bases, and 16 bases lay in between. The variable domain in full, with the rest retrieved from reference TRBV28 and TRBJ2-7, is DVKVTQSSRYLVKRTGEKVFLECVQDMDHENMFWYRQDPGLGLRLIYFSYDVKMKEKGDIPEGYSVSREKKERFSLILESASTNQTSMYLCATDRQGLEQYFGPGTRLTVT.

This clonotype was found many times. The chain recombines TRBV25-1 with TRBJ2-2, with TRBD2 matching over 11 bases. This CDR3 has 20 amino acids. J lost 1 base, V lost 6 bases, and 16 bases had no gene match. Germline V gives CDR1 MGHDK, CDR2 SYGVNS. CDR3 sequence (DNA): TGTGCCAGCAGCGCAGTAGGGACTAGCGGTCGCGGACTGAACACCGGGGAGCTGTTTTTT. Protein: CASSAVGTSGRGLNTGELFF.

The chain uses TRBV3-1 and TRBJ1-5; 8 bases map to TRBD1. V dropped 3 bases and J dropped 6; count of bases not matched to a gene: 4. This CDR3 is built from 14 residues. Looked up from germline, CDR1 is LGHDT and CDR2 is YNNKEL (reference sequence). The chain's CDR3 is CASSQTGAGQPQHF. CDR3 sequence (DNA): TGTGCCAGCAGCCAGACAGGGGCGGGTCAGCCCCAGCATTTT.

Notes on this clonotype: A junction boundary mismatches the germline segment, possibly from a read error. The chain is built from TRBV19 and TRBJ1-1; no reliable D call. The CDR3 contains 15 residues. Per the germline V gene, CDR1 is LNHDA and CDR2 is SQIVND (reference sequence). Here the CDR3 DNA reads TGTGCCAGTAGCCCTAACCCATTGACTGTCACTGAAGCTTGCTTT. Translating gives CASSPNPLTVTEACF.

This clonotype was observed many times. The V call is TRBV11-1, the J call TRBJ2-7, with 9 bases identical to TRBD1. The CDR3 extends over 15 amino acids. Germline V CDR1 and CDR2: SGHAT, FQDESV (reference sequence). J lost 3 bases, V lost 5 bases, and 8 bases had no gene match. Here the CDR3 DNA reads TGTGCCAGCAGCACCCGGGGACAGGGAGGCTACGAGCAGTACTTC. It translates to CASSTRGQGGYEQYF.

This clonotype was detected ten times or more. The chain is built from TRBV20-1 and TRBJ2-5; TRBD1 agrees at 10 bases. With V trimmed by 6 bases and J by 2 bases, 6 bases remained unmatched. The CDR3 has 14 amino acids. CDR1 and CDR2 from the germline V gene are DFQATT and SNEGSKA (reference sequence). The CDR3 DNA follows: TGCAGTGCGTCAGGGACAGGGGTTCAAGAGACCCAGTACTTC. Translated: CSASGTGVQETQYF.